One sample yielded the 8 T cell receptor beta chains listed below, sequenced in a study of blood T cell repertoires in COVID-19. Assay used: immunoSEQ multiplex PCR; TCRdb lists only in-frame clones, some missing. The repertoire consists of about 58,000 clones, with 78% occurring once and the leading ten covering 4% to 6%. Source material: peripheral blood. All receptors derive from a human donor in a cohort sampled during active COVID-19.

The genes are TRBV4-3 and TRBJ1-1; D uncertain. The CDR3 consists of 14 residues. The V end lost 1 base, the J end lost 4 bases, and 10 bases lay between the germline ends. The V gene's germline CDR1 is LGHNA and CDR2 YSLEER. The CDR3 coding sequence is TGCGCCAGCAGCCAAGGGTCCCGGGGCACTGAAGCTTTCTTT. It is translated as CASSQGSRGTEAFF.

This clone was detected a few times. This rearrangement joins TRBV19 to TRBJ1-5; TRBD1 matches at 9 bases. CDR3 length: 16 amino acids. The J segment lost 5 bases and the V segment lost 1 base, leaving 6 bases of the junction unmatched. Germline CDR1 LNHDA, CDR2 SQIVND (reference sequence). CDR3: CASSIVTGGFHQPQHF. The CDR3 bases are TGTGCCAGTAGTATAGTGACAGGGGGATTCCATCAGCCCCAGCATTTT.

This clone has a count of ten or more. The chain combines TRBV6-2 or TRBV6-3 with TRBJ2-1; a possible D gene is TRBD2 (6 bases). The CDR3 sequence is 14 residues long. Trimming left V 0 bases short and J 9 bases short, with 12 bases between. Germline CDR1 MNHEY, CDR2 SVGEGT. In DNA form, the CDR3 reads TGTGCCAGCAGTTACTCTGCCGGGAGCAGTGAGCAGTTCTTC. Translating it yields CASSYSAGSSEQFF.

This chain's CDR3 is CASSLGLAGAEQYF. CDR3 coding DNA: TGTGCCAGCAGCTTGGGACTAGCGGGAGCCGAGCAGTACTTC. The chain employs TRBV5-4 and TRBJ2-7; 12 bases are a match to TRBD2. CDR1 and CDR2 (germline): SGHNT, YYREEE (reference sequence). V trimming: 0 bases; J trimming: 6 bases; junction bases outside the gene matches: 1. The CDR3 is 14 amino acids.

The V call is TRBV6-6, the J call TRBJ1-1; D possibly corresponds to TRBD1 (6 bases). Germline V gene lookup returns CDR1 MNHNY and CDR2 SVGAGI (reference sequence). V lost 7 bases to trimming and J lost 2 bases, with 14 bases between them. This CDR3 is 14 amino acids long. CDR3 in amino acids: CASTVGRGNTEAFF. For the CDR3, the DNA is TGTGCCAGCACCGTCGGCAGGGGCAACACTGAAGCTTTCTTT.

The chain has TRBV19 and TRBJ2-6; D perhaps matches TRBD2 (7 bases). The CDR3 extends over 17 amino acids. The V gene's germline CDR1 is LNHDA and CDR2 SQIVND (reference sequence). Trimming cost V 5 bases and J 0 bases, with 14 bases left between them. The CDR3 DNA reads TGTGCCAGTAGTGCCAAGGGGGGGAGCTCTGGGGCCAACGTCCTGACTTTC. Translating gives CASSAKGGSSGANVLTF.

This clone was seen a single time. The chain has TRBV19 and TRBJ2-7; D is ambiguous. V was clipped by 6 bases and J by 0 bases, with 9 bases between them. Germline V gene lookup returns CDR1 LNHDA and CDR2 SQIVND (reference sequence). The CDR3 length is 13 residues. CDR3 loop: CASRGGNSYEQYF. Here the CDR3 DNA reads TGTGCCAGTAGAGGCGGAAACTCCTACGAGCAGTACTTC.

This clone occurred once. V is TRBV28 and J is TRBJ2-1, with 9 positions matching TRBD2. The CDR3 is 16 amino acids. CDR1 and CDR2 (germline): MDHEN, SYDVKM. V shed 6 bases, J shed 1 base, and the junction held 7 bases outside the gene matches. The chain's CDR3 is CASRGGRAGSYNEQFF. Written as DNA, the CDR3 is TGTGCCAGCAGAGGCGGGAGGGCCGGGTCCTACAATGAGCAGTTCTTC.